This T cell receptor beta chain was captured in a study of cytomegalovirus exposure and HLA in healthy donors. Overall study results and limits: Cytomegalovirus-associated TCR beta chains were listed, numbering under 200. Among the CMV-associated chains, a few were confirmed in vitro as specific for CMV antigens. For most TCR sequences rarity was the rule, although some public TCRs occurred in many donors.

Comments on this clone: The antigen is unknown.

Using immunoSEQ multiplex PCR, the repertoire was profiled, and TCRdb retains in-frame clones only, with some absent. The sample has fewer than 200,000 clones; around 85% are singletons. Source material: PBMCs. This receptor was taken from a man between 18 and 29 years old in good health and CMV-seropositive.

CDR3 amino acids: CASRLVPGDATNEKLFF. In DNA, the CDR3 is TGTGCAAGTCGCTTAGTGCCAGGGGATGCAACTAATGAAAAACTGTTTTTT. The chain carries TRBV12-2 and TRBJ1-4; the D call TRBD1 from the table was never checked on the DNA. TRBV12-2 is a recognized pseudogene. This CDR3 has 17 residues.